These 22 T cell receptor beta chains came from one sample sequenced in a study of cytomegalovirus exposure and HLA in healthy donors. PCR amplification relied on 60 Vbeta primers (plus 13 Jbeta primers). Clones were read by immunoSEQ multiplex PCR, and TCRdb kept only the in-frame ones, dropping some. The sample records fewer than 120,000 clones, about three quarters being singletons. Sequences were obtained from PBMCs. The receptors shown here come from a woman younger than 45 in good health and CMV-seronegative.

The CDR3 protein is CASSLDPGNEQFF. CDR3 bases: TGCGCCAGCAGCTTGGACCCGGGAAATGAGCAGTTCTTC. The chain couples TRBV5-1 to TRBJ2-1; possibly TRBD2 for D (5 bases). V was cut by 0 bases and J by 7 bases, with 8 bases left in between. The CDR3 is made up of 13 amino acids. Germline V CDR1 and CDR2: SGHRS, YFSETQ. The variable domain in full, completed from reference TRBV5-1 and TRBJ2-1, reads KAGVTQTPRYLIKTRGQQVTLSCSPISGHRSVSWYQQTPGQGLQFLFEYFSETQRNKGNFPGRFSGRQFSNSRSEMNVSTLELGDSALYLCASSLDPGNEQFFGPGTRLTVL.

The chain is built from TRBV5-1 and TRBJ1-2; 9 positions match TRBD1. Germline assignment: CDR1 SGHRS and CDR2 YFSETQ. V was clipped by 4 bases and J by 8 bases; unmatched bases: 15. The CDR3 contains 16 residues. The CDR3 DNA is TGCGCCAGCAGCCCCGGGACAGGGACCGTTATAGGAGGCTACACCTTC. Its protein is CASSPGTGTVIGGYTF.

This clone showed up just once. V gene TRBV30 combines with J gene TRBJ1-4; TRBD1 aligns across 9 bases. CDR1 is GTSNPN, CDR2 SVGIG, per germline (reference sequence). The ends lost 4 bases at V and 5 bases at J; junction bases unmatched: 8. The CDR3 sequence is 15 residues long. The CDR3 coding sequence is TGTGCCTGGAAAACTGCCGGGACAGGGAATGAAAAACTGTTTTTT. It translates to CAWKTAGTGNEKLFF.

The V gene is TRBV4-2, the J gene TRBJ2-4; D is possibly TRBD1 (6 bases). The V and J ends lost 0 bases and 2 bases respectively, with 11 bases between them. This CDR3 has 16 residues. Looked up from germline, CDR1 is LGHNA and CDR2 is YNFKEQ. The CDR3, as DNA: TGTGCCAGCAGCCAAGATAAGGGGGTCACCAAAAACATTCAGTACTTC. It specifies CASSQDKGVTKNIQYF.

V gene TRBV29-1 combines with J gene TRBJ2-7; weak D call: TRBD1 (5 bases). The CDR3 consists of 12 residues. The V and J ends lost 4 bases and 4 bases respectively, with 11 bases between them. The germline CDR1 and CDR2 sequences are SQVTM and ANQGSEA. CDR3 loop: CSVVFTGYEQYF. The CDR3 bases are TGCAGCGTTGTTTTCACAGGTTACGAGCAGTACTTC.

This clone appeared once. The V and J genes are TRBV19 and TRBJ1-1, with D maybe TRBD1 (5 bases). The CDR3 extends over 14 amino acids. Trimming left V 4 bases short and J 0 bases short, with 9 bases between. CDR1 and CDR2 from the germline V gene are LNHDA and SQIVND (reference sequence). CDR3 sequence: CASSRGSLNTEAFF. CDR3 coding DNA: TGTGCCAGTAGTAGGGGCAGTTTGAACACTGAAGCTTTCTTT.

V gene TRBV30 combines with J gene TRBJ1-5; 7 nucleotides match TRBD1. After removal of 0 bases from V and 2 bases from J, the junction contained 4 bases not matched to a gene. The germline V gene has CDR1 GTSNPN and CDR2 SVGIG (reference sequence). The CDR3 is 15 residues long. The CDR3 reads CAWSVYRGGNQPQHF. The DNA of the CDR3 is TGTGCCTGGAGTGTTTACAGGGGTGGCAATCAGCCCCAGCATTTT.

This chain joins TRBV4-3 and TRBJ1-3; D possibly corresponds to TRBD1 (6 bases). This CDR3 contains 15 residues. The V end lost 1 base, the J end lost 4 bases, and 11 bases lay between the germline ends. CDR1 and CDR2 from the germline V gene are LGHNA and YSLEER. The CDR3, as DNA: TGCGCCAGCAGCCAAGGGCAGGGGAGCGGAAACACCATATATTTT. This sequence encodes CASSQGQGSGNTIYF.

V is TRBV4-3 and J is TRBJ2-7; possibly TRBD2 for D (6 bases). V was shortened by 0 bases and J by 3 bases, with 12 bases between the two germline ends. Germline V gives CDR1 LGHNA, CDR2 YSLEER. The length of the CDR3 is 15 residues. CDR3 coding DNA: TGCGCCAGCAGCCAAGATGGGGGGACCATCTACGAGCAGTACTTC. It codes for CASSQDGGTIYEQYF.

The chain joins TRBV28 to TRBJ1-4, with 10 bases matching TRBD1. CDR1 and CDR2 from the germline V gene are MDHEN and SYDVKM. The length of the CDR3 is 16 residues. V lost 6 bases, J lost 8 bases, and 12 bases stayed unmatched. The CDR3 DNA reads TGTGCCAGCAGCCCTACTGTAGGACAGGGGGGAGAAAAACTGTTTTTT. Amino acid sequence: CASSPTVGQGGEKLFF. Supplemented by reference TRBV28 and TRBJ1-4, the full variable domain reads DVKVTQSSRYLVKRTGEKVFLECVQDMDHENMFWYRQDPGLGLRLIYFSYDVKMKEKGDIPEGYSVSREKKERFSLILESASTNQTSMYLCASSPTVGQGGEKLFFGSGTQLSVL.

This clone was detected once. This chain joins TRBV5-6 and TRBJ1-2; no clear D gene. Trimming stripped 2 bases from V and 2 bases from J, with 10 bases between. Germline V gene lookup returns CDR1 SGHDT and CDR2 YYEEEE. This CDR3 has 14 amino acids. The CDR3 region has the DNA TGTGCCAGCAGCTTCGAGGGTGCAAACTATGGCTACACCTTC. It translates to CASSFEGANYGYTF.

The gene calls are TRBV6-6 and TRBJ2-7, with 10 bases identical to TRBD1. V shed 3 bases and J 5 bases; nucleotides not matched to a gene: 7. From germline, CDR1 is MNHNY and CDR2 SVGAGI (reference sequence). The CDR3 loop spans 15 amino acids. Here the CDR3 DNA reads TGTGCCAGCAGTTATGGGGACAGGGGAGGGAACGAGCAGTACTTC. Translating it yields CASSYGDRGGNEQYF.

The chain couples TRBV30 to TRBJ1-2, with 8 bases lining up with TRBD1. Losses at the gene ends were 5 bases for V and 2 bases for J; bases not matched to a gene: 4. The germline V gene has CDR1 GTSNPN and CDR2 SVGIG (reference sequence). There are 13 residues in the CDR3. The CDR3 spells CAWLRQGNYGYTF. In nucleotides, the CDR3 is TGTGCCTGGCTAAGACAGGGGAACTATGGCTACACCTTC.

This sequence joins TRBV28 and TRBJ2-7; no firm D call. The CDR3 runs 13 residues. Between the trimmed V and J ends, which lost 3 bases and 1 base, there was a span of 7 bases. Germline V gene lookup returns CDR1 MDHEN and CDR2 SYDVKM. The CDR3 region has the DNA TGTGCCAGCAGTTTTTCCCCATCCTACGAGCAGTACTTC. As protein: CASSFSPSYEQYF.

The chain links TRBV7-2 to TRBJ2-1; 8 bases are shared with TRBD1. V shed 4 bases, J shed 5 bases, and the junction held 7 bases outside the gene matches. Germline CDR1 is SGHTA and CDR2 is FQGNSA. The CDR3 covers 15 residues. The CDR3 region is CASSWGDRLNNEQFF. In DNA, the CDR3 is TGTGCCAGCAGCTGGGGGGACAGGCTGAACAATGAGCAGTTCTTC.

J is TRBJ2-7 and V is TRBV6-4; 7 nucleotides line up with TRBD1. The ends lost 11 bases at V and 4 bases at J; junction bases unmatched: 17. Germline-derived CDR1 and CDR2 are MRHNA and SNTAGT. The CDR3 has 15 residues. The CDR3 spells CAPITSRGRGYEQYF. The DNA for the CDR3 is TGTGCCCCTATAACGAGTAGGGGGCGCGGGTACGAGCAGTACTTC.

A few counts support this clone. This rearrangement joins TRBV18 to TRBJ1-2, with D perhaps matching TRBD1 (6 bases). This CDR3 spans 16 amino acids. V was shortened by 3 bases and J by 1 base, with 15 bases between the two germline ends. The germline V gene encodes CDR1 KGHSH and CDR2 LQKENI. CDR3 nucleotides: TGTGCCAGCTCACCCCAAGACAGGAACCTTAACTATGGCTACACCTTC. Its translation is CASSPQDRNLNYGYTF. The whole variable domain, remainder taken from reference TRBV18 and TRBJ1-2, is NAGVMQNPRHLVRRRGQEARLRCSPMKGHSHVYWYRQLPEEGLKFMVYLQKENIIDESGMPKERFSAEFPKEGPSILRIQQVVRGDSAAYFCASSPQDRNLNYGYTFGSGTRLTVV.

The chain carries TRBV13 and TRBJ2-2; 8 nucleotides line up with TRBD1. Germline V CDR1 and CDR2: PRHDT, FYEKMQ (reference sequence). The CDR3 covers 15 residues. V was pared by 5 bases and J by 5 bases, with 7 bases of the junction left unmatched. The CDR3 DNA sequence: TGTGCCAGCAGCACCTCAGGGGGCCGGACCGGGGAGCTGTTTTTT. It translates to CASSTSGGRTGELFF.

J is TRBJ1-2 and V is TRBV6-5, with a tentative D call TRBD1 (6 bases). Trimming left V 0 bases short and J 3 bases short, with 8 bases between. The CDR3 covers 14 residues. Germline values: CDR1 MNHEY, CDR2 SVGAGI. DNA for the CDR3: TGTGCCAGCAGTTACTCGGACAGCCACTATGGCTACACCTTC. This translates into CASSYSDSHYGYTF.

The CDR3 DNA is TGCGCCAGCAGCTTGGAGGGCAGGGGGACAAACATTCAGTACTTC. This translates into CASSLEGRGTNIQYF. The chain links TRBV5-1 to TRBJ2-4, with 7 nucleotides matching TRBD1. The CDR3 has 15 amino acids. V trimming: 0 bases; J trimming: 6 bases; junction bases outside the gene matches: 6. Per germline, CDR1 SGHRS and CDR2 YFSETQ.

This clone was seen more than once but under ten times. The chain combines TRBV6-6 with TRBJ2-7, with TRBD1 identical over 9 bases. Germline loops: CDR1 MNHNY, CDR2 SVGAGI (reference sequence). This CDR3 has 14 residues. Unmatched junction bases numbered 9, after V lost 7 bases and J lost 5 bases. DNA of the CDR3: TGTGCCAGCATCCAAGGGGACAGGGTCCACGAGCAGTACTTC. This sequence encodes CASIQGDRVHEQYF.

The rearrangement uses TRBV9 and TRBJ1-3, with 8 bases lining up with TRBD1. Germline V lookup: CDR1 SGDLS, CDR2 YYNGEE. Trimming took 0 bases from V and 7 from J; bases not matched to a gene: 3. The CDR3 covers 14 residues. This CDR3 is CASSVDQGANTIYF. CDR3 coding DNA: TGTGCCAGCAGCGTAGACCAGGGGGCCAACACCATATATTTT.